This TCR beta chain was observed in a study of blood T cell repertoires in COVID-19. About the study: From T cells, B-cell-depleted T cells, or PBMCs came the material, which was cDNA or gDNA.

Per the original methods: Estimated nucleated cell counts came from reference gene primer amplification. Clones were sequenced by immunoSEQ multiplex PCR, and TCRdb holds only the in-frame ones, with some missing. V, J and clone size were drawn from that table, and D and trimming were deduced from the DNA. The repertoire consists of roughly 200,000 clones, with roughly 81% occurring once and the leading ten covering 11%. This clone was counted between two and nine times. Seattle researchers signed up patients amid active infection and tracked them longitudinally. V gave up 6 bases and J gave up 2 bases, with 10 bases separating them. Per germline, CDR1 LNHDA and CDR2 SQIVND (reference sequence). The CDR3 runs to 13 residues.

The origin of this receptor is a woman aged 40 to 50 with COVID-19, enrolled during active disease. The sample comprised peripheral blood. The V gene is TRBV19, the J gene TRBJ1-2, with no clear D. In DNA, the CDR3 is TGTGCCAGTAGCCTTACAACGAACTATGGCTACACCTTC. Its protein is CASSLTTNYGYTF.